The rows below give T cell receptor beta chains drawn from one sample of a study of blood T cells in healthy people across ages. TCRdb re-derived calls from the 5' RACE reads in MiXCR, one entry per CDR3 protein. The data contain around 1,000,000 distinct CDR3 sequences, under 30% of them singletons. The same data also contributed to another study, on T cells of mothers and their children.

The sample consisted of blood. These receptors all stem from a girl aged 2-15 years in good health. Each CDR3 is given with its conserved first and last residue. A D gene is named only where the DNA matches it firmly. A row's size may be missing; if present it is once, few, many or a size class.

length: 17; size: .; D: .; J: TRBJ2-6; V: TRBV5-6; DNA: TGTGCCAGCAGCTTCGGGTGGCAAAGCTCTGGGGCCAACGTCCTGACTTTC; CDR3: CASSFGWQSSGANVLTF
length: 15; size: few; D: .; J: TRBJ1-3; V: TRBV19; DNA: TGTGCCAGTAGTATTGGACAAGTCTCTGGAAACACCATATATTTT; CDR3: CASSIGQVSGNTIYF
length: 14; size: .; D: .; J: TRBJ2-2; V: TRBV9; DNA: TGTGCCAGCAGCGTGTCTATTGTAGGCGGGGAGCTGTTTTTT; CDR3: CASSVSIVGGELFF
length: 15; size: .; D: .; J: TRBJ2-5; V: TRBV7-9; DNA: TGTGCCAGCAGCTTGTCCGGGACGACACAAGAGACCCAGTACTTC; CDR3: CASSLSGTTQETQYF
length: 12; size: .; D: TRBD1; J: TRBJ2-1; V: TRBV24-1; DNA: TGTGCCTCAAAGGCAGGGACAGGTCCTCTCCTCTTC; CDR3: CASKAGTGPLLF
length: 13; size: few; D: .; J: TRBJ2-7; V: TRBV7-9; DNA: TGTGCCAGCAGCTTAAGATTCGGGTACGAGCAGTACTTC; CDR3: CASSLRFGYEQYF
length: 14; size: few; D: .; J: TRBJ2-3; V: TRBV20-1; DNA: TGCAGTGCTAGAGATGGGGCACCTTGGGATACGCAGTATTTT; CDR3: CSARDGAPWDTQYF
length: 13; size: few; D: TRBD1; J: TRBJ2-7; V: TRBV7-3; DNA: TGTGCCAGCAGCTTTCGACAGGGGGTAGAGCAGTACTTC; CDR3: CASSFRQGVEQYF
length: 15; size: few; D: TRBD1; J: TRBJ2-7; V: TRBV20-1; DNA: TGCAGTGCCTTCCGCGGGACAGGGGGGGTCCACGAGCAGTACTTC; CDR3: CSAFRGTGGVHEQYF
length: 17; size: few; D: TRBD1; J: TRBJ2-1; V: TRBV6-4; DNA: TGTGCCAGCAGTAAGACAGGGTACGACCCAACTCAGAATGAGCAGTTCTTC; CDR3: CASSKTGYDPTQNEQFF
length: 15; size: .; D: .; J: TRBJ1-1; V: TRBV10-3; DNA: TGTGCCATCAGTGAGTCGAGTAAGGGTAACACTGAAGCATTCTTT; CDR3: CAISESSKGNTEAFF
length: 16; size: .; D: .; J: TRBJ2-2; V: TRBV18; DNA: TGTGCCAGCTCACCCATCGAGTCAGCAAACACCGGGGAGCTGTTTTTT; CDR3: CASSPIESANTGELFF
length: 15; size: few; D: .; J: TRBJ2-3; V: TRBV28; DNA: TGTGCCAGCAGTTTATCCAGTCCCCCCGCGGATACGCAGTATTTT; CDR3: CASSLSSPPADTQYF
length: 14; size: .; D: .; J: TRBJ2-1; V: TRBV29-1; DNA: TGCAGCGTTGAAGGTTTTGGGGTTTACAATGAGCAGTTCTTC; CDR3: CSVEGFGVYNEQFF
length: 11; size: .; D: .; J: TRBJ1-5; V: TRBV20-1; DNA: TGCAGTGCTGAACAGGGTTCAGCCCAGCATTTT; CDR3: CSAEQGSAQHF
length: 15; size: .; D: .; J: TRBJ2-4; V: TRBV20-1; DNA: TGCAGTGCTAGACCCGATGGATGGGGCCAAAACATTCAGTACTTC; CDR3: CSARPDGWGQNIQYF
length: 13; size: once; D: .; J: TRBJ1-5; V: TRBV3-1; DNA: TGTGCCAGCGGACAAGGGGGGCAACAGCCCCAGCATTTT; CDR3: CASGQGGQQPQHF
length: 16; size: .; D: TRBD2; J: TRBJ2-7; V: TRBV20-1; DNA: TGCAGTGCTACCGGGACTAGCGGGAATAACGCCTACGAGCAGTACTTC; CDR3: CSATGTSGNNAYEQYF
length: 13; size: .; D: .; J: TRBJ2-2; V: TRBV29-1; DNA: TGCAGCGTTTGGCGTGCGAACACCGGGGAGCTGTTTTTT; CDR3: CSVWRANTGELFF
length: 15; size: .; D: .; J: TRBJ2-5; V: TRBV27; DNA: TGTGCCAGCAAATCTCCCTTGAGCGGAGAAGAGACCCAGTACTTC; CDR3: CASKSPLSGEETQYF
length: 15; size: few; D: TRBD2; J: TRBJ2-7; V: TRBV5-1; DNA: TGCGCCAGCAGCTTTTTCCCGGGAGGGACCTACGAGCAGTACTTC; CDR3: CASSFFPGGTYEQYF
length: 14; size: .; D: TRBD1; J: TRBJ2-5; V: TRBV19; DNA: TGTGCCAGTAATCAGGGGGCAGGAGGAGAGACCCAGTACTTC; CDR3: CASNQGAGGETQYF
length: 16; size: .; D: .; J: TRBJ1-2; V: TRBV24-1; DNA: TGTGCCACCAGCTCCCACCCGCAGGGGACTAACTATGGCTACACCTTC; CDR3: CATSSHPQGTNYGYTF
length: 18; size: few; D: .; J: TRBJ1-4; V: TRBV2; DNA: TGTGCCAGCAGTGAGTCTCTCGACAGTCCCCAGGAGATAGAAAAACTGTTTTTT; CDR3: CASSESLDSPQEIEKLFF
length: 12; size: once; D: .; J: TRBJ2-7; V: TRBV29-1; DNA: TGCAGCGTTACGACAGACCTCTACGAGCAGTACTTC; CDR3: CSVTTDLYEQYF
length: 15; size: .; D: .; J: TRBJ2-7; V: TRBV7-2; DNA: TGTGCCAGCAGCCCTAGCGCCAGCCTCTCCTACGAGCAGTACTTC; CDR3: CASSPSASLSYEQYF
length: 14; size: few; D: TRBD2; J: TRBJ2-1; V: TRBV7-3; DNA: TGTGCCAGCAGCTCCGGGACGGGGGGAGATGAGCAGTTCTTC; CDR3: CASSSGTGGDEQFF
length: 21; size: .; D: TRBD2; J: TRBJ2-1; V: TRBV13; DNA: TGTGCCAGCAGCCCCTCGCAATGGGTAGCGGGGGGGCCAAGCTCCTACAATGAGCAGTTCTTC; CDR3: CASSPSQWVAGGPSSYNEQFF
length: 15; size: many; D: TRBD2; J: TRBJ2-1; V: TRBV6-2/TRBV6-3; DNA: TGTGCCAGCAGTTACGAGGGGACTAGCGGGCGAGAGCAGTTCTTC; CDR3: CASSYEGTSGREQFF
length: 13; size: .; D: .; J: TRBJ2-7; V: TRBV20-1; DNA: TGCAGTGCTTACCGGGACTTAGCCTACGAGCAGTACTTC; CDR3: CSAYRDLAYEQYF
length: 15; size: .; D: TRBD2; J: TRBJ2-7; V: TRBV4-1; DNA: TGCGCCAGCAGCCCACTAGGACTAGCTTCCTACGAGCAGTACTTC; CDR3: CASSPLGLASYEQYF
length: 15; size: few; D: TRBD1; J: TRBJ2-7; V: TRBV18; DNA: TGTGCCAGCTCGCCTACAGGGGGAAAATTGGACGAGCAGTACTTC; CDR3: CASSPTGGKLDEQYF
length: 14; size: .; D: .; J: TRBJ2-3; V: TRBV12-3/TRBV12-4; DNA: TGTGCCAGCAGTGCGACAACCGGAGGAGATACGCAGTATTTT; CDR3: CASSATTGGDTQYF
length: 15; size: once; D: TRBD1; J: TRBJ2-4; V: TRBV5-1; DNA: TGCGCCAGCAGCCTCCGGGACAGCACTAAAAACATTCAGTACTTC; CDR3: CASSLRDSTKNIQYF
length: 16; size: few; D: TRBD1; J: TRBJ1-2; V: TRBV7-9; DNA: TGTGCCAGCAGCTCGCGGGACAGGTGGGAGAACTATGGCTACACCTTC; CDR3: CASSSRDRWENYGYTF
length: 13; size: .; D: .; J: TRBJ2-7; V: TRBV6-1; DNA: TGTGCCAGCGGAGGACAGACTTCCTACGAGCAGTACTTC; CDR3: CASGGQTSYEQYF
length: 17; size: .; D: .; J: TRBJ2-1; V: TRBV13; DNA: TGTGCCAGCAGCCACGGAGGTACAGGGTCCTCCTACAATGAGCAGTTCTTC; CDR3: CASSHGGTGSSYNEQFF
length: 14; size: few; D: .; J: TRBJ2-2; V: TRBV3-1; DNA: TGTGCCAGCAGCCAAGAGGGGGTTACCGGGGAGCTGTTTTTT; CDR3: CASSQEGVTGELFF
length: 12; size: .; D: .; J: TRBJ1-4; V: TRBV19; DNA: TGTGCCAGTAGACGTAGGAATGAAAAACTGTTTTTT; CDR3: CASRRRNEKLFF
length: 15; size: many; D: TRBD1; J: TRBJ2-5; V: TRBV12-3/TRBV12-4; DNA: TGTGCCAGCAGTTTAGCGCGAGGGGGCCCAGAGACCCAGTACTTC; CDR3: CASSLARGGPETQYF
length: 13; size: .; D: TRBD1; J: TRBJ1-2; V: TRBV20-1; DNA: TGCAGTGCCGAACTATGGAACGGGGACAGCCACACCTTC; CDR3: CSAELWNGDSHTF
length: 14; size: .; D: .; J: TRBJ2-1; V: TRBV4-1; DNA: TGCGCCAGCAGCCAAGATGCTAGATACAATGAGCAGTTCTTC; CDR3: CASSQDARYNEQFF
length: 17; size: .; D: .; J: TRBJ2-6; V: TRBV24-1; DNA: TGTGCCACCGAAAAAGGCGGGCTCCACTCTGGGGCCAACGTCCTGACTTTC; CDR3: CATEKGGLHSGANVLTF